The rows below give T cell receptor beta chains drawn from one sample of a study of blood T cell repertoires in COVID-19. The method was immunoSEQ multiplex PCR; TCRdb's version includes in-frame clones alone and lacks a portion of them. Among 200,000 or so clones listed, approximately 82% were seen once. Material for sequencing was peripheral blood. Receptor source: a human donor with acute or convalescent COVID-19. The donor label of this sample is uncertain. Both conserved end residues are part of each CDR3. A D gene is named only where the DNA matches it firmly. Not every row has a clone size; where given, it reads once, few, many or a size class.

d_gene | j_gene | abundance | v_gene | CDR3aa | CDR3nt
. | TRBJ2-5 | . | TRBV10-3 | CAIGAGGAASFGTQYF | TGTGCCATCGGCGCCGGAGGGGCGGCATCCTTCGGGACCCAGTACTTC
. | TRBJ1-3 | . | TRBV9 | CASSVQGWMDTIYF | TGTGCCAGCAGCGTACAGGGCTGGATGGACACCATATATTTT
. | TRBJ2-5 | . | TRBV10-1 | CASSESSGQETQYF | TGCGCCAGCAGTGAGTCCAGCGGCCAAGAGACCCAGTACTTC
TRBD1 | TRBJ2-5 | . | TRBV30 | CAWIPTGTGYRETQYF | TGTGCCTGGATCCCGACCGGGACAGGGTATAGGGAGACCCAGTACTTC
. | TRBJ2-7 | . | TRBV11-2 | CASSLLVRTYEQYF | TGTGCCAGCAGCTTATTGGTCAGGACCTACGAGCAGTACTTC
TRBD1 | TRBJ1-2 | many | TRBV2 | CAGRQGNYGYTF | TGTGCCGGACGACAGGGGAACTATGGCTACACCTTC
. | TRBJ2-5 | . | TRBV30 | CAWKRNPGAGETQYF | TGTGCCTGGAAGAGGAACCCAGGGGCAGGAGAGACCCAGTACTTC
. | TRBJ2-3 | . | TRBV15 | CATSRERMGTDTQYF | TGTGCCACCAGCAGAGAGAGAATGGGCACAGATACGCAGTATTTT
. | TRBJ2-1 | . | TRBV12-3/TRBV12-4 | CASSLANNEQFF | TGTGCCAGCAGTTTAGCCAACAATGAGCAGTTCTTC
. | TRBJ2-4 | . | TRBV9 | CASSVESAGNPSKNIQYF | TGTGCCAGCAGCGTAGAAAGCGCGGGGAACCCGTCCAAAAACATTCAGTACTTC
. | TRBJ1-5 | . | TRBV30 | CAWSVTAANNQPQHF | TGTGCCTGGAGTGTCACAGCCGCCAACAATCAGCCCCAGCATTTT
. | TRBJ2-1 | . | TRBV10-1 | CASSESGLAWNEQFF | TGCGCCAGCAGTGAGTCTGGTTTAGCGTGGAATGAGCAGTTCTTC
TRBD1 | TRBJ2-7 | . | TRBV5-6 | CASSTGFGTGSYEQYF | TGTGCCAGCAGCACAGGATTCGGGACAGGGTCCTACGAGCAGTACTTC
. | TRBJ2-2 | . | TRBV9 | CASSAQAGPANTGELFF | TGTGCCAGCAGCGCCCAAGCTGGGCCTGCGAACACCGGGGAGCTGTTTTTT
TRBD1 | TRBJ1-4 | . | TRBV7-2 | CASSRDRRNEKLFF | TGTGCCAGCAGCCGGGACAGGCGCAATGAAAAACTGTTTTTT
TRBD1 | TRBJ2-7 | . | TRBV6-5 | CASSYARTGFYEQYF | TGTGCCAGCAGTTACGCCCGGACAGGGTTCTACGAGCAGTACTTC
. | TRBJ1-1 | . | TRBV14 | CASSRRQPNTEAFF | TGTGCCAGCAGCCGCAGACAGCCGAACACTGAAGCTTTCTTT
. | TRBJ2-3 | . | TRBV9 | CASSSSGGTDTQYF | TGTGCCAGCAGCTCGTCCGGGGGCACAGATACGCAGTATTTT
TRBD1 | TRBJ1-2 | . | TRBV10-3 | CAIRGTGDGYTF | TGTGCCATCAGGGGTACAGGGGACGGCTACACCTTC
. | TRBJ2-5 | . | TRBV24-1 | CATSASGKETQYF | TGTGCCACCAGTGCTTCGGGGAAAGAGACCCAGTACTTC
TRBD2 | TRBJ2-4 | . | TRBV7-3 | CASSLNPPGSGRADIQYF | TGTGCCAGCAGCTTAAATCCGCCTGGTAGCGGGAGGGCCGACATTCAGTACTTC
TRBD1 | TRBJ2-7 | . | TRBV7-9 | CASSSGQGAHKEEQYF | TGTGCCAGCAGCTCCGGACAGGGGGCCCATAAGGAGGAGCAGTACTTC
TRBD2 | TRBJ2-5 | . | TRBV10-2 | CASSVAGGRETQYF | TGCGCCAGCAGTGTAGCGGGAGGTCGGGAGACCCAGTACTTC